The 31 T cell receptor beta chains in this list originate from one sample, sequenced in a study of cytomegalovirus exposure and HLA in healthy donors (dated by TCRdb to 2016 to 2017). Libraries were constructed by the immunoSEQ multiplex PCR assay. A mixture of 60 forward primers for TCR Vbeta segments and 13 reverse primers for TCR Jbeta segments was used in the multiplex PCR. Held by TCRdb, this immuneACCESS table contains in-frame sequences only and omits some clones. Under half of the omission traces to an unresolved V gene where checked; the cause of the rest is unknown. The sample table shows over 85,000 clones, and about 85% are seen once. The top ten constitute under 4.5% of the sample. Source material: PBMCs. These receptors all come from a female donor in good health and CMV-seropositive.

In the case of this clone: A read error may account for a junction end that differs from germline. The V gene is TRBV25-1, the J gene TRBJ1-6; D is unclear. CDR3 length: 14 residues. Germline CDR1 MGHDK, CDR2 SYGVNS. The CDR3 region is CASSPRHYDSPLHF. DNA of the CDR3: TGTGCCAGCAGTCCAAGGCACTATGATTCACCCCTCCACTTT.

CDR3 region: CASSLRVDTEAFF. CDR3 sequence (DNA): TGCGCCAGCAGCTTGCGAGTTGACACTGAAGCTTTCTTT. The chain uses TRBV5-1 and TRBJ1-1; the D is unclear. With 1 base removed from V and 3 bases from J, the gap between germline ends came to 7 bases. Germline V gene data show CDR1 as SGHRS and CDR2 as YFSETQ. CDR3 size: 13 residues.

The chain employs TRBV5-4 and TRBJ2-5, with 7 bases identical to TRBD2. The length of the CDR3 is 15 residues. The V segment lost 0 bases and the J segment 4 bases; nucleotides outside the gene matches: 6. Germline values: CDR1 SGHNT, CDR2 YYREEE (reference sequence). The CDR3 coding sequence is TGTGCCAGCAGCTTGGGGCTAGCGGAGGGAGAGACCCAGTACTTC. Its translation: CASSLGLAEGETQYF.

This clone showed up just once. The V and J genes are TRBV6-1 and TRBJ1-2; 11 positions match TRBD1. The CDR3 has 13 amino acids. Trimming removed 2 bases from V and 8 bases from J; junction bases left unmatched: 1. Germline CDR1 and CDR2: MNHNS and SASEGT. The CDR3 nucleotides are TGTGCCAGCAGTGAATGGACAGGGGGCGGCTACACCTTC. The encoded protein is CASSEWTGGGYTF.

The chain employs TRBV7-2 and TRBJ1-6, with 10 bases identical to TRBD1. J was trimmed by 9 bases and V by 11 bases; bases with no gene match: 16. CDR1 is SGHTA, CDR2 FQGNSA, per germline. This CDR3 contains 16 residues. The CDR3 region is CACTSMTGGPVSPLHF. CDR3 bases: TGTGCCTGCACCTCAATGACAGGGGGCCCAGTTTCACCCCTCCACTTT.

The sample holds a few counts of this clone. The chain uses TRBV7-8 and TRBJ2-3; the match to TRBD1 covers 7 bases. The length of the CDR3 is 17 residues. The germline V gene encodes CDR1 SGHVS and CDR2 FQNEAQ. V was clipped by 4 bases and J by 2 bases; unmatched bases: 12. CDR3 coding DNA: TGTGCCAGCAGCTACGACGAGACAGGGTCTACCACAGATACGCAGTATTTT. This sequence encodes CASSYDETGSTTDTQYF.

The rearrangement uses TRBV2 and TRBJ2-7, with a tentative D call TRBD1 (6 bases). CDR3 size: 13 residues. Trimming removed 7 bases from V and 7 bases from J, with 17 bases in between. Germline assignment: CDR1 SNHLY and CDR2 FYNNEI. CDR3 bases: TGTGCCAGCACCCCTGGGGGCAAGGGGGAGCAGTACTTC. As protein: CASTPGGKGEQYF.

The V and J genes are TRBV7-9 and TRBJ1-5; D may be TRBD1 (5 bases). V was shortened by 4 bases and J by 0 bases, with 13 bases between the two germline ends. CDR1 is SEHNR and CDR2 is FQNEAQ in the germline V gene (reference sequence). This CDR3 comprises 16 residues. CDR3 amino acids: CASSSLGQGSNQPQHF. CDR3 coding DNA: TGTGCCAGCAGCTCCCTCGGGCAGGGTAGCAATCAGCCCCAGCATTTT.

This clone appeared a single time. The chain combines TRBV27 with TRBJ1-5; 9 positions agree with TRBD1. V dropped 0 bases and J dropped 11; count of bases not matched to a gene: 11. Germline V gene data show CDR1 as MNHEY and CDR2 as SMNVEV (reference sequence). This CDR3 contains 16 residues. CDR3 bases: TGTGCCAGCAGTTTATCGAATCCGGGACAGGGTAGGGCCCAGCATTTT. Translated: CASSLSNPGQGRAQHF.

CDR3 loop: CASSAGTGLGYTF. The CDR3 coding sequence is TGTGCCAGCAGTGCCGGGACAGGGTTGGGCTACACCTTC. V gene TRBV6-1 combines with J gene TRBJ1-2; 9 bases are a match to TRBD1. The CDR3 covers 13 residues. Trimming took 4 bases from V and 8 from J; bases not matched to a gene: 5. Germline assignment: CDR1 MNHNS and CDR2 SASEGT.

DNA for the CDR3: TGCGCCAGCAGCTCGGACCTCAGGGCCGGCTACACCTTC. It encodes CASSSDLRAGYTF. The V call is TRBV5-1, the J call TRBJ1-2, with D possibly matching TRBD1 (5 bases). V lost 3 bases, J lost 8 bases, and 14 bases lay in between. Germline CDR1 SGHRS, CDR2 YFSETQ. This CDR3 contains 13 residues.

The chain recombines TRBV9 with TRBJ2-3; 9 nucleotides align to TRBD2. V lost 0 bases, J lost 1 base, and 3 bases stayed unmatched. From germline, CDR1 is SGDLS and CDR2 YYNGEE. This CDR3 has 16 amino acids. CDR3 sequence (DNA): TGTGCCAGCAGCGTAGACGCTAGCGGGGGCACAGATACGCAGTATTTT. It is translated as CASSVDASGGTDTQYF. The full variable domain, with the rest looked up from reference TRBV9 and TRBJ2-3, is DSGVTQTPKHLITATGQRVTLRCSPRSGDLSVYWYQQSLDQGLQFLIQYYNGEERAKGNILERFSAQQFPDLHSELNLSSLELGDSALYFCASSVDASGGTDTQYFGPGTRLTVL.

This clone has just a few counts. This specimen includes other DNA sequences encoding the same CDR3. The V gene is TRBV6-6, the J gene TRBJ1-1; 8 nucleotides line up with TRBD1. The V gene's germline CDR1 is MNHNY and CDR2 SVGAGI (reference sequence). The CDR3 spans 15 residues. V was clipped by 0 bases and J by 1 base; unmatched bases: 1. This chain's CDR3 is CASSYSGTGNTEAFF. CDR3 in DNA: TGTGCCAGCAGTTACTCCGGGACAGGGAACACTGAAGCTTTCTTT.

CDR3 residues: CASGWDRENIQYF. In DNA, the CDR3 is TGTGCCAGCGGATGGGACAGGGAAAACATTCAGTACTTC. The chain employs TRBV6-5 and TRBJ2-4, with 9 bases matching TRBD1. In germline, CDR1 is MNHEY, CDR2 SVGAGI. Trimming cost V 8 bases and J 5 bases; bases outside gene matches: 4. This CDR3 region has 13 residues.

The CDR3 loop is CASSLRVGTNEKLFF. The DNA of the CDR3 is TGTGCCAGCAGCCTCAGGGTTGGGACTAATGAAAAACTGTTTTTT. V usage is TRBV7-6 and J usage is TRBJ1-4; tentatively, D is TRBD1 (5 bases). Germline CDR1 and CDR2: SGHVS and FNYEAQ. The CDR3 length is 15 residues. The V gene lost 5 bases and the J gene lost 2 bases, with 12 bases spanning the gap. The whole variable domain, filled in from reference TRBV7-6 and TRBJ1-4, reads GAGVSQSPRYKVTKRGQDVALRCDPISGHVSLYWYRQALGQGPEFLTYFNYEAQQDKSGLPNDRFSAERPEGSISTLTIQRTEQRDSAMYRCASSLRVGTNEKLFFGSGTQLSVL.

The rearrangement uses TRBV2 and TRBJ2-3; the match to TRBD2 covers 9 bases. The germline CDR1 and CDR2 sequences are SNHLY and FYNNEI. There are 16 residues in the CDR3. V shed 3 bases and J 3 bases; nucleotides not matched to a gene: 7. CDR3 sequence reads: CASSERSGRGTDTQYF. The DNA for the CDR3 is TGTGCCAGCAGTGAGCGTAGCGGGAGAGGGACAGATACGCAGTATTTT.

This chain connects TRBV5-1 to TRBJ2-5; 8 bases fit TRBD2. The CDR3 extends over 16 amino acids. The V and J ends lost 0 bases and 5 bases, in that order; junction bases with no gene match: 9. Germline values: CDR1 SGHRS, CDR2 YFSETQ. CDR3 region: CASSLGAGRAGETQYF. The CDR3 DNA follows: TGCGCCAGCAGCTTGGGTGCCGGGAGGGCCGGGGAGACCCAGTACTTC.

V usage is TRBV7-2 and J usage is TRBJ1-2, with unresolved D. V was clipped by 5 bases and J by 4 bases, with 14 bases between them. The length of the CDR3 is 14 residues. Germline V CDR1 and CDR2: SGHTA, FQGNSA. CDR3 amino acids: CASSTLGWSYGYTF. DNA for the CDR3: TGTGCCAGCAGCACCCTGGGCTGGTCCTATGGCTACACCTTC. Based on the CDR3 plus reference TRBV7-2 and TRBJ1-2, the full variable domain is GAGVSQSPSNKVTEKGKDVELRCDPISGHTALYWYRQSLGQGLEFLIYFQGNSAPDKSGLPSDRFSAERTGGSVSTLTIQRTQQEDSAVYLCASSTLGWSYGYTFGSGTRLTVV.

This rearrangement joins TRBV10-2 to TRBJ2-3; 8 bases align to TRBD2. Trimming at V came to 6 bases and at J to 6 bases, leaving 5 bases not matched to a gene. This CDR3 is built from 13 residues. Germline CDR1 reads WSHSY; CDR2 reads SAAADI. The DNA of the CDR3 is TGCGCCAGCAGCACTAGCGGTGGTGATACGCAGTATTTT. Translation gives CASSTSGGDTQYF.

V and J are TRBV5-1 and TRBJ2-1; a weak D match, TRBD1 (6 bases). Germline assignment: CDR1 SGHRS and CDR2 YFSETQ. This CDR3 comprises 16 residues. Trimming took 0 bases from V and 4 from J, leaving 14 bases between them. Written as DNA, the CDR3 is TGCGCCAGCAGCTTGGAGGGACACCGGACTTACAATGAGCAGTTCTTC. As protein: CASSLEGHRTYNEQFF.

V and J are TRBV5-1 and TRBJ2-7, with 12 bases that match TRBD1. Germline CDR1 reads SGHRS; CDR2 reads YFSETQ. CDR3 length equals 17 residues. Trimming took 0 bases from V and 2 from J; bases not matched to a gene: 6. The CDR3 DNA sequence: TGCGCCAGCAGCTTGGAGGGACAGGGGGCCAGCCCCTACGAGCAGTACTTC. It is translated as CASSLEGQGASPYEQYF.

The chain couples TRBV5-1 to TRBJ2-7; 8 positions agree with TRBD1. J was trimmed by 6 bases and V by 0 bases; bases with no gene match: 5. Germline CDR1 reads SGHRS; CDR2 reads YFSETQ. The CDR3 extends over 14 amino acids. The CDR3, as DNA: TGCGCCAGCAGCTTGGTGACAGGGGATAGCGAGCAGTACTTC. It specifies CASSLVTGDSEQYF.

The chain recombines TRBV6-1 with TRBJ2-7; no clear D gene. Germline CDR1 and CDR2: MNHNS and SASEGT. The CDR3 covers 14 residues. The germline V and J ends were trimmed by 5 bases and 0 bases, with 11 bases remaining between them. The CDR3 DNA sequence: TGTGCCAGCAGTCGTATCGGTTCCTCCTACGAGCAGTACTTC. The encoded protein is CASSRIGSSYEQYF.

The rearrangement joins TRBV28 to TRBJ2-5; TRBD1 aligns across 10 bases. The CDR3 length is 15 residues. With V trimmed by 2 bases and J by 4 bases, 4 bases remained unmatched. Germline loops: CDR1 MDHEN, CDR2 SYDVKM. In DNA, the CDR3 is TGTGCCAGCAGTTTACAGGGACAGGGGCGAGAGACCCAGTACTTC. It translates to CASSLQGQGRETQYF.

A few counts support this clone. The chain recombines TRBV7-3 with TRBJ1-5; D uncertain. This CDR3 is built from 16 residues. With 4 bases removed from V and 3 bases from J, the gap between germline ends came to 16 bases. Germline assignment: CDR1 SGHTA and CDR2 FQGTGA. The CDR3 loop reads CASSSQTGGINQPQHF. CDR3 coding DNA: TGTGCCAGCAGCTCCCAAACGGGAGGAATCAATCAGCCCCAGCATTTT.

This sequence joins TRBV19 and TRBJ1-5, with 10 bases lining up with TRBD1. The CDR3 consists of 17 residues. Per germline, CDR1 LNHDA and CDR2 SQIVND (reference sequence). The trim removed 4 bases at V and 3 bases at J, leaving 9 bases unmatched. CDR3 loop: CASSTRQGARDNQPQHF. CDR3 in DNA: TGTGCCAGTAGTACCAGACAGGGGGCGCGGGACAATCAGCCCCAGCATTTT. The whole variable domain, remainder taken from reference TRBV19 and TRBJ1-5, is DGGITQSPKYLFRKEGQNVTLSCEQNLNHDAMYWYRQDPGQGLRLIYYSQIVNDFQKGDIAEGYSVSREKKESFPLTVTSAQKNPTAFYLCASSTRQGARDNQPQHFGDGTRLSIL.

The gene calls are TRBV4-1 and TRBJ2-1, with 11 bases aligning to TRBD2. Germline V gene lookup returns CDR1 MGHRA and CDR2 YSYEKL. The CDR3 runs to 16 residues. V gave up 1 base and J gave up 8 bases; unmatched junction bases: 7. The CDR3: CASSQGLSGGADEQFF. The DNA for the CDR3 is TGCGCCAGCAGCCAAGGTCTTAGCGGGGGGGCGGATGAGCAGTTCTTC.

The chain recombines TRBV4-1 with TRBJ1-1, with a tentative D call TRBD1 (6 bases). V was trimmed by 1 base and J by 1 base, leaving 10 bases between them. The V gene's germline CDR1 is MGHRA and CDR2 YSYEKL. The CDR3 spans 15 residues. The CDR3 spells CASSQAQQGNTEAFF. The DNA for the CDR3 is TGCGCCAGCAGCCAAGCCCAACAGGGGAACACTGAAGCTTTCTTT.

This rearrangement joins TRBV2 to TRBJ1-1; 7 bases are a match to TRBD1. Germline V gene lookup returns CDR1 SNHLY and CDR2 FYNNEI. V shed 2 bases, J shed 7 bases, and the junction held 13 bases outside the gene matches. The CDR3 runs to 16 residues. This CDR3 reads CASSEWTPGQRREAFF. The CDR3 nucleotides read TGTGCCAGCAGTGAATGGACCCCGGGACAGAGACGTGAAGCTTTCTTT.

This chain uses TRBV27 with TRBJ2-7; D perhaps matches TRBD1 (6 bases). Germline V gives CDR1 MNHEY, CDR2 SMNVEV (reference sequence). Trimming pared 4 bases from V and 4 bases from J, leaving 17 bases between. The CDR3 is made up of 15 amino acids. This CDR3 reads CASSSPGHGSYEQYF. DNA of the CDR3: TGTGCCAGCAGTTCGCCGGGACACGGATCTTACGAGCAGTACTTC.

The gene calls are TRBV6-1 and TRBJ2-3; perhaps TRBD2 as D (6 bases). Germline CDR1 is MNHNS and CDR2 is SASEGT. The CDR3 extends over 12 amino acids. Deletions cut 10 bases from V and 1 base from J, with 9 bases between. CDR3 sequence: CATSSGTDTQYF. The CDR3 DNA sequence: TGTGCCACATCTAGCGGCACAGATACGCAGTATTTT.